These T cell receptor beta chains were read from a single sample in a study of T cell changes during pregnancy in multiple sclerosis. Clones were read by immunoSEQ multiplex PCR, and TCRdb kept only the in-frame ones, dropping some. Of approximately 74,000 clones in the sample, about nine tenths are singletons; the top ten hold roughly 3.3%. Sequencing used peripheral blood, obtained before pregnancy. These receptors all come from a female donor with multiple sclerosis, enrolled in a pregnancy study. Both conserved end residues are trimmed from each CDR3.

TRBV5-1	TRBJ1-2	ASSLVQGGYGYT
TRBV18	TRBJ1-2	ASSPSSSSLHYGYT
TRBV16	TRBJ2-6	ASSPYRGDSSGANVLT
TRBV5-4	TRBJ2-7	ASTRDRSYEQY
TRBV2	TRBJ2-1	ASRRLAGDHGNEQF
TRBV7-2	TRBJ2-7	ASSLVASGTYEQY
TRBV30	TRBJ1-3	AWTKGGNTIY
TRBV6-4	TRBJ1-1	ASRDSDRNTEAF
TRBV6-4	TRBJ2-6	ASSDLSGANVLT
TRBV30	TRBJ1-5	AWSLGTRNQPQH
TRBV13	TRBJ2-7	ASSSALDRGQYEQY
TRBV5-1	TRBJ2-3	ASSLARSSVTGDTQY
TRBV30	TRBJ2-5	ALQSQETQY
TRBV5-1	TRBJ1-5	AGVEGDGNQPQH
TRBV30	TRBJ2-1	AWSGVRDEQF
TRBV10-3	TRBJ1-1	AIGRTVNTEAF
TRBV9	TRBJ1-1	ASSVFTRGISEAF
TRBV25-1	TRBJ2-5	ASGGLIRPSGPQETQY
TRBV25-1	TRBJ2-2	ASSEYRGWSGELF
TRBV6-5	TRBJ2-3	ASSTTSGSGDTQY
TRBV9	TRBJ1-1	ASSVLRGTEAF
TRBV5-1	TRBJ2-2	ASSSGQGAPGELF
TRBV6-5	TRBJ1-5	ASSYNEDQPQH
TRBV19	TRBJ2-7	ASAWDIYYEQY
TRBV6-1	TRBJ1-5	ASDTGGFWNQPQH
TRBV11-2	TRBJ2-3	ASDLGLAGDDTQY
TRBV27	TRBJ2-1	ASSTGTESYNEQF
TRBV28	TRBJ1-2	ASRGAEHYGYT
TRBV9	TRBJ2-2	ASSVGGGTTGELF
TRBV25-1	TRBJ1-1	ASSEGWEGTMNTEAF
TRBV14	TRBJ2-7	ASSPLGAEGSYEQY
TRBV19	TRBJ2-7	ASSGRSAYEQY
TRBV9	TRBJ2-1	ASSVGGGFDEQF
TRBV2	TRBJ2-5	ASSLGREFGTQY
TRBV6-1	TRBJ1-2	ASSEAPGQGAGYGYT
TRBV4-1	TRBJ2-1	ASSQDPGQHNEQF
TRBV5-4	TRBJ2-3	ASSLGLAATDTQY
TRBV6-1	TRBJ2-7	ASSEEGTGADEQY
TRBV6-1	TRBJ2-3	ASSQQGTSTDTQY
TRBV11-3	TRBJ1-5	ASSSHRFNQPQH
TRBV10-3	TRBJ1-1	AITQGRVRMNTEAF
TRBV5-1	TRBJ2-4	ASSIGGSKNIQY
TRBV2	TRBJ2-2	ASIPANTGELF
TRBV6-1	TRBJ2-5	ASHPRVPWETQY
TRBV6-1	TRBJ2-1	ASSEGTGVSNEQF
TRBV30	TRBJ1-2	AWSVAVIIGTHISNYGYT
TRBV2	TRBJ1-4	ASSSQGFNEKLF
TRBV11-1	TRBJ2-1	ASSLARRTGAYNEQF
TRBV5-1	TRBJ2-1	ASRARGRNEQF
TRBV14	TRBJ2-7	ASSHRGRGGDEQY
TRBV5-1	TRBJ1-1	ASSLAQMNTEAF
TRBV25-1	TRBJ1-4	ASSAQGHEKLF
TRBV28	TRBJ1-4	ASSDRVGLEKLF
TRBV7-2	TRBJ2-5	ASSLVDGRGGETQY
TRBV19	TRBJ2-7	ASRKQGAYEQY
TRBV5-1	TRBJ2-5	ASSFVGEGQETQY